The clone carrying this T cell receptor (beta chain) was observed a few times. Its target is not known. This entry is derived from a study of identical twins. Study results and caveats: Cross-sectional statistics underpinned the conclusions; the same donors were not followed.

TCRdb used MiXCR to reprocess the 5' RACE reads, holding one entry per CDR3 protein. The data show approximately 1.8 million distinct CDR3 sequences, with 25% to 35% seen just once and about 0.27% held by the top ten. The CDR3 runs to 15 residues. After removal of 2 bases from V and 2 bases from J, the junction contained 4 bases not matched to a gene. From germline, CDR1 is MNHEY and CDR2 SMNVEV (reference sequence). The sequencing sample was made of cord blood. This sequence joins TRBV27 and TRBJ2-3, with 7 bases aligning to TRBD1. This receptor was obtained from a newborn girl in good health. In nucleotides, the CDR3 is TGTGCCAGCAGTTTACGGACAGGCCTCACAGATACGCAGTATTTT. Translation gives CASSLRTGLTDTQYF.